A selection of T cell receptor beta chains follows, all from one sample in a study of shared clonotypes between healthy human individuals. TCRdb's copy holds only in-frame clones and misses some; the assay was immunoSEQ multiplex PCR. The table records roughly 1 million clones, about 84% of them present only once. The sample taken for sequencing was memory CD4+ T cells from PBMCs. These receptors originate from a man aged 18 to 29 in good health. Some clones in this sample may be carry-over from other donors' samples. The CDR3 runs from the conserved cysteine through the conserved F or W. The D gene is left open where the match is weak. Size is stated for part of the rows, as once, few or many counts, or as a class when the clone is expanded.

TRBV20-1,TRBJ1-2,.,11,.,TGCAGTGCTAGGTCCGACAGGGGCTACACCTTC,CSARSDRGYTF
TRBV20-1,TRBJ2-5,.,11,.,TGCAGTGCTAGGATGGGGGAGACCCAGTACTTC,CSARMGETQYF
TRBV27,TRBJ1-3,.,14,.,TGTGCCAGCTCCCCCCGGGACGGAAGAAACACCATATATTTT,CASSPRDGRNTIYF
TRBV19,TRBJ1-1,.,13,.,TGTGCCAGTGGCCCCTGGGGCGGCACTGAAGCTTTCTTT,CASGPWGGTEAFF
TRBV15,TRBJ2-2,.,17,once,TGTGCCACCAGCAGAGAAGGTAGCGGACCTTACACCGGGGAGCTGTTTTTT,CATSREGSGPYTGELFF
TRBV10-3,TRBJ2-7,.,15,.,TGTGCCATCAGTGAGTCGATAGGGGGGCCCTACGAGCAGTACTTC,CAISESIGGPYEQYF
TRBV4-3,TRBJ1-2,TRBD1,15,.,TGCGCCAGCAGCCAAGGTGCGACAGGGAGTTATGGCTACACCTTC,CASSQGATGSYGYTF
TRBV10-3,TRBJ1-2,TRBD1,14,.,TGTGCCATCAGCGTGGGACAGGGAGAGGGGGGCTACACCTTC,CAISVGQGEGGYTF
TRBV4-1,TRBJ2-5,TRBD2,14,.,TGCGCCAGCAGATTCCTAGCGGGAGGCGAGACCCAGTACTTC,CASRFLAGGETQYF
TRBV7-9,TRBJ2-1,.,16,.,TGTGCCAGCAGCCCCGATGTAACGGGCGTAAACAATGAGCAGTTCTTC,CASSPDVTGVNNEQFF
TRBV29-1,TRBJ2-1,TRBD2,15,.,TGCAGCGTTGTTACCGCGGGAGGGTCCTACAATGAGCAGTTCTTC,CSVVTAGGSYNEQFF
TRBV27,TRBJ1-5,.,16,.,TGTGCCAGCAGTTTAGGCGGAGGAGGTGGCAGTCAGCCCCAGCATTTT,CASSLGGGGGSQPQHF
TRBV10-3,TRBJ1-5,.,19,.,TGTGCCATCAGTGAGTCGATGTTTCGAGGGAATTATAGCAATCAGCCCCAGCATTTT,CAISESMFRGNYSNQPQHF
TRBV5-4,TRBJ2-7,TRBD1,15,.,TGTGCCAGCAGCCCACCGGGACAGGGAGTCTACGAGCAGTACTTC,CASSPPGQGVYEQYF
TRBV7-2,TRBJ2-5,TRBD1,15,.,TGTGCCAGCAGCACGGACAGGGGGAAAGGAGAGACCCAGTACTTC,CASSTDRGKGETQYF
TRBV27,TRBJ1-5,.,15,.,TGTGCCAGCAGTTTAGGGACACCGAAATTGGGGCCCCAGCATTTT,CASSLGTPKLGPQHF
TRBV25-1,TRBJ2-1,TRBD2,15,.,TGTGCCAGCAGTGGCTTTCTAGCGGGAGAGAATGAGCAGTTCTTC,CASSGFLAGENEQFF
TRBV6-1,TRBJ2-7,.,14,few,TGTGCCAGCACCAAGGGGGGGAGCCCCTACGAGCAGTACTTC,CASTKGGSPYEQYF
TRBV12-5,TRBJ1-1,.,17,.,TGTGCTAGTGGTTTCCAGGGGCGCGGGGGATTGAACACTGAAGCTTTCTTT,CASGFQGRGGLNTEAFF
TRBV5-1,TRBJ2-7,.,12,few,TGCGCCAGCAGCTCGTACTCCTACGAGCAGTACTTC,CASSSYSYEQYF
TRBV18,TRBJ2-7,.,12,.,TGTGCCAGCTCACCACTAGACTACGAGCAGTACTTC,CASSPLDYEQYF
TRBV6-5,TRBJ2-5,TRBD1,16,once,TGTGCCAGCAGTTCTTCCGGGACAGGGGTAAAAGAGACCCAGTACTTC,CASSSSGTGVKETQYF
TRBV11-3,TRBJ2-3,.,16,.,TGTGCCAGCAGCTATGACAGCGGCCCTAGCACAGATACGCAGTATTTT,CASSYDSGPSTDTQYF
TRBV5-1,TRBJ1-3,.,14,.,TGCGCCAGCAGCTTGGCCGGGGGAGGAAACACCATATATTTT,CASSLAGGGNTIYF
TRBV28,TRBJ1-1,.,14,.,TGTGCCAGCAGGCCCGGTTTGGCAGTGACTGAAGCTTTCTTT,CASRPGLAVTEAFF
TRBV21-1,TRBJ1-5,.,18,.,TGTGCCAGCAGCAAAGACCGGCAGGGCTTTTTTGGCAATCAGCCCCAGCATTTT,CASSKDRQGFFGNQPQHF
TRBV7-2,TRBJ1-2,.,14,.,TGTGCCAGCAGCTTAGGTTCGGGTTTATATGGCTACACCTTC,CASSLGSGLYGYTF
TRBV7-2,TRBJ2-7,TRBD2,15,.,TGTGCCAGCAGCCCTGGACTAGCGGGAGTGGGCGAGCAGTACTTC,CASSPGLAGVGEQYF
TRBV19,TRBJ2-7,TRBD1,14,.,TGTGCCAGTAGTACGGGACAGAACTCCTACGAGCAGTACTTC,CASSTGQNSYEQYF
TRBV29-1,TRBJ2-7,TRBD1,14,.,TGCAGCGTACTGGGCGGGACAGGGTCCGACGAGCAGTACTTC,CSVLGGTGSDEQYF
TRBV18,TRBJ1-4,TRBD1,16,.,TGTGCCAGCTCACCGGACAGGGGCGGGGATAATGAAAAACTGTTTTTT,CASSPDRGGDNEKLFF
TRBV5-4,TRBJ1-2,.,15,.,TGTGCCAGCAGCCCCCCCGGACAGATATTCTATGGCTACACCTTC,CASSPPGQIFYGYTF
TRBV6-5,TRBJ2-7,TRBD2,15,.,TGTGCCAGCAGTTGGACTAGCGGCGCCGAGGACGAGCAGTACTTC,CASSWTSGAEDEQYF
TRBV9,TRBJ2-1,TRBD2,14,.,TGTGCCAGCAGCGTAGTTCCCGCGGGGGGTGAGCAGTTCTTC,CASSVVPAGGEQFF
TRBV5-4,TRBJ2-1,.,16,.,TGTGCCAGCAACGCCGGGGGCCAGGTGTCCTACAATGAGCAGTTCTTC,CASNAGGQVSYNEQFF
TRBV15,TRBJ2-5,TRBD1,15,few,TGTGCCACCAGCAGAGATGGAGACAGGGAAGAGACCCAGTACTTC,CATSRDGDREETQYF
TRBV28,TRBJ1-4,TRBD1,17,few,TGTGCCAGCAGTCCAGGAGGCGGGGGGACAGGGTTTGAAAAACTGTTTTTT,CASSPGGGGTGFEKLFF
TRBV7-9,TRBJ1-4,TRBD1,15,.,TGTGCCAGCAGCTCGCAGGGGGCAACTAATGAAAAACTGTTTTTT,CASSSQGATNEKLFF
TRBV6-1,TRBJ1-5,.,13,.,TGTGCCAGCAACAGGGCGGTAAATCAGCCCCAGCATTTT,CASNRAVNQPQHF
TRBV2,TRBJ1-3,.,11,few,TGTGCCACGGGGGGAGAAAACACCATATATTTT,CATGGENTIYF
TRBV5-1,TRBJ2-5,.,15,.,TGCGCCAGCAGCTTCATGGGGCCTATTCAAGAGACCCAGTACTTC,CASSFMGPIQETQYF
TRBV10-3,TRBJ1-1,.,13,.,TGTGCCATCAGTGTCCAGGCAGAAACTGAAGCTTTCTTT,CAISVQAETEAFF
TRBV4-1,TRBJ1-1,.,17,.,TGCGCCAGCAGCCAAGCCCAGTCTTACAGGGTGAACACTGAAGCTTTCTTT,CASSQAQSYRVNTEAFF
TRBV28,TRBJ2-1,TRBD2,12,.,TGTTCGGGCGGGAGCTCCTACAATGAGCAGTTCTTC,CSGGSSYNEQFF
TRBV5-1,TRBJ1-1,.,14,.,TGCGCCAGCAGCTTAGTTGGCGGGGAATCTGAAGCTTTCTTT,CASSLVGGESEAFF
TRBV7-9,TRBJ2-7,TRBD1,14,.,TGTGCCAGCAGCCCTAGACAGGGGGCGTACGAGCAGTACTTC,CASSPRQGAYEQYF
TRBV4-1,TRBJ2-7,TRBD2,20,few,TGCGCCAGCAGCCAAGTAGGCAGGGGCGGACTAGCGGGAGTAAACCACGAGCAGTACTTC,CASSQVGRGGLAGVNHEQYF
TRBV7-9,TRBJ2-5,.,15,.,TGTGCCAGCAGCTTAGCCTGGGACGGAGAAGAGACCCAGTACTTC,CASSLAWDGEETQYF
TRBV5-1,TRBJ1-4,TRBD1,16,once,TGCGCCAGCAGCTTGGGGAGACAGGGAGGTCGCGAAAAACTGTTTTTT,CASSLGRQGGREKLFF
TRBV2,TRBJ2-2,.,15,once,TGTGCCAGCCGAGAAGGGGCGCGGTCCACCGGGGAGCTGTTTTTT,CASREGARSTGELFF
TRBV27,TRBJ2-1,TRBD2,15,.,TGTGCCAGCAGTTTATTATCTAGCGGAAACAATGAGCAGTTCTTC,CASSLLSSGNNEQFF
TRBV7-8,TRBJ2-7,TRBD2,16,few,TGTGCCAGCAGCCGTCGGGCGGTAGCGGGGGCCTACGAGCAGTACTTC,CASSRRAVAGAYEQYF
TRBV27,TRBJ2-5,.,13,few,TGTGCCAGCAGCTGGGGGGGCGAAGAGACCCAGTACTTC,CASSWGGEETQYF
TRBV7-9,TRBJ1-3,.,14,many,TGTGCCAGCAGCTCACTACTTAGTGGAAACACCATATATTTT,CASSSLLSGNTIYF
TRBV5-5,TRBJ2-7,TRBD1,14,.,TGTGCCAGCAGCACGGACAGGGCTCCCTACGAGCAGTACTTC,CASSTDRAPYEQYF